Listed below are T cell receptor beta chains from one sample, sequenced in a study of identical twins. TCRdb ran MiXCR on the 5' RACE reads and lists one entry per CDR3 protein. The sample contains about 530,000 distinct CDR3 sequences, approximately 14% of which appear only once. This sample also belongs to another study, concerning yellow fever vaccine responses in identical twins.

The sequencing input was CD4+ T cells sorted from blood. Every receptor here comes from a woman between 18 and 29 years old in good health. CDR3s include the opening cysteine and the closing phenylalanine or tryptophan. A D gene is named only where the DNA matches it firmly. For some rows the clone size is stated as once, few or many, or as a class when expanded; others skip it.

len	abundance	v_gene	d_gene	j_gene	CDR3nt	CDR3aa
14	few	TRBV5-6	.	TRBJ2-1	TGTGCCAGCAGCTTCGGGGGAGTGAACAATGAGCAGTTCTTC	CASSFGGVNNEQFF
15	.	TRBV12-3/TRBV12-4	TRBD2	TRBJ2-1	TGTGCCAGCACCATTTCGGCGGGAGTCTACAATGAGCAGTTCTTC	CASTISAGVYNEQFF
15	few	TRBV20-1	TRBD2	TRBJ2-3	TGCAGTGCCCGGGGACTAGCGGGAGGTGAAAATACGCAGTATTTT	CSARGLAGGENTQYF
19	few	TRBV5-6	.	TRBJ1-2	TGTGCCAGCAGCCAGGGTGTTCGAACCGTCCGAAAATCTAACTATGGCTACACCTTC	CASSQGVRTVRKSNYGYTF
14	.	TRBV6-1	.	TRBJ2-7	TGTGCCAGCAAGGGTAACGGGGGCCCCTACGAGCAGTACTTC	CASKGNGGPYEQYF
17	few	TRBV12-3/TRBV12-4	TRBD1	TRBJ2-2	TGTGCCAGCAGAGAGGACAGGGGAGGATTCTACACCGGGGAGCTGTTTTTT	CASREDRGGFYTGELFF
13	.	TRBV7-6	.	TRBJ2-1	TGTGCCAGCAGCCCACCATTAGTTGGTGAGCAGTTCTTC	CASSPPLVGEQFF
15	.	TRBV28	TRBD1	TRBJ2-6	TGTGCCAGCAGGCAGGGGGCTTCTGGGGCCAACGTCCTGACTTTC	CASRQGASGANVLTF
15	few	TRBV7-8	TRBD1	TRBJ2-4	TGTGCCAGCAGCTTAGGACGGACAGGGGCAGACATTCAGTACTTC	CASSLGRTGADIQYF
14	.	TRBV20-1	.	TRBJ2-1	TGCAGTGCTAGAGATCGAGGCGAGCGGAATGAGCAGTTCTTC	CSARDRGERNEQFF
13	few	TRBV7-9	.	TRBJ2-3	TGTGCCAGCAGCGCACCTAGCACAGATACGCAGTATTTT	CASSAPSTDTQYF
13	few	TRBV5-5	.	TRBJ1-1	TGTGCCAGCAGGACTCTCGAGAACACTGAAGCTTTCTTT	CASRTLENTEAFF
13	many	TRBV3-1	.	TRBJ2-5	TGTGCCAGCAGCCAAGGAACCACTTGGACCCAGTACTTC	CASSQGTTWTQYF
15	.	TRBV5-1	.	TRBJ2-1	TGCGCCAGCAGCTTGGCACAGTGGGGCTACAATGAGCAGTTCTTC	CASSLAQWGYNEQFF
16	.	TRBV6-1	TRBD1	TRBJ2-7	TGTGCCAGCAGCCTCACCCGGGACAGGGGGACGTCAGAGCAGTACTTC	CASSLTRDRGTSEQYF
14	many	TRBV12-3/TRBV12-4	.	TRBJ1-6	TGTGCCAGCAGTGGGAAAGCGTTTAATTCACCCCTCCACTTT	CASSGKAFNSPLHF
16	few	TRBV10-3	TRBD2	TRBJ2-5	TGTGCCATCAGTGACAGGGGCGGGGGGGGCCAAGAGACCCAGTACTTC	CAISDRGGGGQETQYF
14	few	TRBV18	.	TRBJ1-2	TGTGCCAGCTCACCACCCTCGGGGAATGGTGGCTACACCTTC	CASSPPSGNGGYTF
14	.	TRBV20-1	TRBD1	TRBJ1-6	TGCAGTGCTAGGGTCACAGGGGGGAATTCACCCCTCCACTTT	CSARVTGGNSPLHF
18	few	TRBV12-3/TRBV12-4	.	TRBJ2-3	TGTGCCAGCAGTTTCCACTCTGGACGAGCAAAAGGCACAGATACGCAGTATTTT	CASSFHSGRAKGTDTQYF
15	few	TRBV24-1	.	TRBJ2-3	TGTGCCACCAGTGAAGCCGGGACTAGCACAGATACGCAGTATTTT	CATSEAGTSTDTQYF
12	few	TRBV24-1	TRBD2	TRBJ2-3	TGTGCCACCAGTGTCGGGGGGAGGACGCAGTATTTT	CATSVGGRTQYF
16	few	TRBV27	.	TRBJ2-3	TGTGCCAGCAGTCCCCTCCGGGGGGCGGGCACAGATACGCAGTATTTT	CASSPLRGAGTDTQYF
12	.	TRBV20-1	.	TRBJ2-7	TGCAGTGCTAACGGCGTCTCCTACGAGCAGTACTTC	CSANGVSYEQYF
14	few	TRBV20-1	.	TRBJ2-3	TGCAGTGCTAGCCCTAAAGCTAGCACAGATACGCAGTATTTT	CSASPKASTDTQYF
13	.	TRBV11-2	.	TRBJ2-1	TGTGCCAGCAGCCACACGGGGCCTTCTGAGCAGTTCTTC	CASSHTGPSEQFF
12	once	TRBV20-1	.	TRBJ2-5	TGCAGTGCTAGTGTAGCCAGGAAGACCCAGTACTTC	CSASVARKTQYF
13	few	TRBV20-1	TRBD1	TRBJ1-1	TGCAGTGCCGAGGCAGGGGGGAACACTGAAGCTTTCTTT	CSAEAGGNTEAFF
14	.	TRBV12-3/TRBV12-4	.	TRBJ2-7	TGTGCCAGCAGTTTAAGGGCAGGCCCTTACGAGCAGTACTTC	CASSLRAGPYEQYF
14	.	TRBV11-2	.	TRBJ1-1	TGTGCCAGCAGCTTAGGGGCGGGGATCACTGAAGCTTTCTTT	CASSLGAGITEAFF
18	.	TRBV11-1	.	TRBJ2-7	TGTGCCAGCAGCTTATCAATAAGTCGGGGCGGGACTTCCTACGAGCAGTACTTC	CASSLSISRGGTSYEQYF
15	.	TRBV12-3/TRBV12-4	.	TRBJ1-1	TGTGCCAGCAGTTTAGGTATGGCCCAGAACACTGAAGCTTTCTTT	CASSLGMAQNTEAFF
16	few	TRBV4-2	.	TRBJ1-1	TGTGCCAGCAGCCAAGATGGGTACAGCTGGAACACTGAAGCTTTCTTT	CASSQDGYSWNTEAFF
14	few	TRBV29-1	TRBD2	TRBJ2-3	TGCAGCGTTGTATGGACTAGCGGACCGGATACGCAGTATTTT	CSVVWTSGPDTQYF
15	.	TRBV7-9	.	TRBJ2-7	TGTGCCAGCAGTCGCACGGACTGGAGCTCCTACGAGCAGTACTTC	CASSRTDWSSYEQYF
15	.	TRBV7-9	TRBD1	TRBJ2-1	TGTGCCAGCAGCTCAGGACAGGGGCGTTACAATGAGCAGTTCTTC	CASSSGQGRYNEQFF
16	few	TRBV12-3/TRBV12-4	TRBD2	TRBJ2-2	TGTGCCAGCAGTTGGCTAGCGGGGGGGCCCACCGGGGAGCTGTTTTTT	CASSWLAGGPTGELFF
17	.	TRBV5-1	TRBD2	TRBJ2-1	TGCGCCAGCAGCTTGGTGACTAGCGGAAGCTCCTACAATGAGCAGTTCTTC	CASSLVTSGSSYNEQFF
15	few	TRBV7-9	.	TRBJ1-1	TGTGCCAGCAGCTTAGTTGAGGGAAAGAACACTGAAGCTTTCTTT	CASSLVEGKNTEAFF
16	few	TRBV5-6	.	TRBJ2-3	TGTGCCAGCAGCTTGGAGATGGGCCCTCTCACAGATACGCAGTATTTT	CASSLEMGPLTDTQYF
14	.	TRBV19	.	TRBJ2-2	TGTGCCAGTAGTCCCGGGACTCAAACCGGGGAGCTGTTTTTT	CASSPGTQTGELFF
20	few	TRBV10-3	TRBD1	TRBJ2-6	TGTGCCATCAGTGAGTCGACTCCGGGACAGGGGGCGGTTGGGGCCAACGTCCTGACTTTC	CAISESTPGQGAVGANVLTF
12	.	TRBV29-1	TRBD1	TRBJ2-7	TGCAGCGTTATGACAGGGGGCTACGAGCAGTACTTC	CSVMTGGYEQYF
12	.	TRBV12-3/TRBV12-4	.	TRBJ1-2	TGTGCCAGCAGTCTGACGGGGTTTGGCTACACCTTC	CASSLTGFGYTF
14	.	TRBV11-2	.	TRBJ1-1	TGTGCCAGCAGCTTAGTCCGGAGGAACACTGAAGCTTTCTTT	CASSLVRRNTEAFF